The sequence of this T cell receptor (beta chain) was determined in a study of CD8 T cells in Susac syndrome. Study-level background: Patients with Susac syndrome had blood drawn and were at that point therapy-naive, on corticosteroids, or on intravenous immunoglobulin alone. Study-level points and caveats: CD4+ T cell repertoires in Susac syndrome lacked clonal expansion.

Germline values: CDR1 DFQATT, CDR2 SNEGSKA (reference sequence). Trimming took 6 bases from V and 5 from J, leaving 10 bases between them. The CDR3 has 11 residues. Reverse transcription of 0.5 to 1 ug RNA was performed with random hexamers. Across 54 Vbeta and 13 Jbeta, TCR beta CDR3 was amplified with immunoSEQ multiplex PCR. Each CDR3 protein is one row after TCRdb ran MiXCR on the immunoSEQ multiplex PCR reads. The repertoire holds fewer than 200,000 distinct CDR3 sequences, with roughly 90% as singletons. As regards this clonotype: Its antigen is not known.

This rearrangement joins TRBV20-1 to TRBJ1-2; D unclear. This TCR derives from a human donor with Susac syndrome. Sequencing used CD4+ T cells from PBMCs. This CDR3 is CSARHTYGYTF. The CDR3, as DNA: TGCAGTGCCCGACACACGTATGGCTACACCTTC.